These 4 T cell receptor beta chains originate from one sample sequenced in a study of CD8+ T cells in alopecia areata. Extraction of RNA preceded its reverse transcription into cDNA, which served as the sequencing template. Method: immunoSEQ multiplex PCR; TCRdb's copy keeps in-frame clones and lacks some. The table shows about 160,000 clones, with roughly 48% occurring only once. The source material was CD4+ T cells sorted from blood. The receptors shown here come from a human donor with alopecia areata.

V usage is TRBV29-1 and J usage is TRBJ1-2; 8 bases are shared with TRBD1. V was clipped by 6 bases and J by 8 bases; unmatched bases: 11. Germline-derived CDR1 and CDR2 are SQVTM and ANQGSEA. This CDR3 is 13 amino acids long. CDR3 loop: CSVYSGTGYGYTF. In DNA form, the CDR3 reads TGCAGCGTGTACTCCGGGACAGGCTACGGCTACACCTTC.

The chain links TRBV10-3 to TRBJ2-5, with a tentative D call TRBD1 (6 bases). V dropped 3 bases and J dropped 2 bases, with 13 bases sitting between them. Germline CDR1 ENHRY, CDR2 SYGVKD. This CDR3 spans 15 amino acids. CDR3: CAISDSGTQQETQYF. CDR3 nucleotides: TGTGCCATCAGTGACTCCGGGACACAGCAAGAGACCCAGTACTTC.

The V call is TRBV4-1, the J call TRBJ2-7; the D gene is possibly TRBD1 (6 bases). The germline V gene has CDR1 MGHRA and CDR2 YSYEKL. The CDR3 totals 18 residues. V gave up 1 base and J gave up 2 bases, with 21 bases separating them. CDR3 protein: CASSQGRDKGTWPYEQYF. CDR3 bases: TGCGCCAGCAGCCAAGGCCGGGACAAGGGAACATGGCCCTACGAGCAGTACTTC.

The J gene is TRBJ1-2, the V gene TRBV6-6, with 7 bases aligning to TRBD1. The V gene's germline CDR1 is MNHNY and CDR2 SVGAGI (reference sequence). Trimming removed 5 bases from V and 4 bases from J; junction bases left unmatched: 4. This CDR3 contains 13 residues. The CDR3 DNA reads TGTGCCAGCAGTCCCGGACAGGCCTATGGCTACACCTTC. This sequence encodes CASSPGQAYGYTF.